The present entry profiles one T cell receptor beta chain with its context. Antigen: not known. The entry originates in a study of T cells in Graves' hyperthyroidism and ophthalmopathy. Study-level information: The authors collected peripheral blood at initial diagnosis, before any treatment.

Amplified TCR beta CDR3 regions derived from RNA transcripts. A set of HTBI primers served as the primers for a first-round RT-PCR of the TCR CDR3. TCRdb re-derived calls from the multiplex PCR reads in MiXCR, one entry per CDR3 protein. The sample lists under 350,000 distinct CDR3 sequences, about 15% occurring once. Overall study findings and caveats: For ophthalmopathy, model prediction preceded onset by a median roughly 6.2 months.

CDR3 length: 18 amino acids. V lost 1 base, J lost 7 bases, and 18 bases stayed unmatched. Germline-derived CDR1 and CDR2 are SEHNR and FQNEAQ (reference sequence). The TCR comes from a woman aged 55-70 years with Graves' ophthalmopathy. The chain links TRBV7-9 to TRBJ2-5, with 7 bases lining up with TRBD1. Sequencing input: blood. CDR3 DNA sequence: TGTGCCAGCAGCTTAGACCCTACCCGCCTATACCACAGGGGGACCCAGTACTTC. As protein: CASSLDPTRLYHRGTQYF.